This is a list of T cell receptor beta chains from one sample in a study of blood T cells in healthy people across ages. TCRdb reprocessed the 5' RACE reads via MiXCR and lists one record per CDR3 protein. The data show 1 million or so distinct CDR3 sequences, with roughly 24% seen just once and less than 0.85% held by the top ten. The same data also went into a second study, on T cells of mothers and their children.

The sample taken for sequencing was blood. The source of these receptors is a girl aged 2 to 10 in good health. Each CDR3 is given with its conserved first and last residue. The D gene is left open where the match is weak. Not all rows give a size; the values are once, few, many and, for expanded clones, a class.

TRBJ2-7 | - | TRBV5-1 | - | TGCGCCAGCGGCCGGGACTCCGCTTCCGAGCAGTACTTC | CASGRDSASEQYF
TRBJ2-7 | - | TRBV12-5 | TRBD1 | TGTGCTAGTGGTTCAACCGGGACAGCCTCCTACGAGCAGTACTTC | CASGSTGTASYEQYF
TRBJ2-1 | few | TRBV11-1 | - | TGTGCCAACGGCCGCTACAACTACAATGAGCAGTTCTTC | CANGRYNYNEQFF
TRBJ1-6 | - | TRBV20-1 | TRBD1 | TGCAGTGCTCGACCAGGGGGCAATTCACCCCTCCACTTT | CSARPGGNSPLHF
TRBJ2-1 | - | TRBV12-3/TRBV12-4 | TRBD2 | TGTGCCAGCAGTTTGGGGGGGGGTCCGGGCAATGAGCAGTTCTTC | CASSLGGGPGNEQFF
TRBJ2-5 | few | TRBV4-1 | - | TGCGCCAGCAGCCAAGATCCAGGAACGCAAGAGACCCAGTACTTC | CASSQDPGTQETQYF
TRBJ1-4 | - | TRBV19 | - | TGTGCCAGTATGGGGTCCGGGACCGCTTTTCCTTGGGGGCTGTTTTTT | CASMGSGTAFPWGLFF
TRBJ1-2 | - | TRBV10-3 | - | TGTGCCATCAGCGCCGGTACAGGGCCGACCTATGGCTACACCTTC | CAISAGTGPTYGYTF
TRBJ2-2 | - | TRBV4-3 | - | TGCGCCGGCAGCCAAGATGGAGGGAAGGAGCTGTTTTTT | CAGSQDGGKELFF
TRBJ2-7 | - | TRBV7-7 | TRBD1 | TGTGCTAGCAGCCTAAACACAGGGGACGAGCAGTACTTC | CASSLNTGDEQYF
TRBJ1-2 | - | TRBV6-2/TRBV6-3 | - | TGTGCCAGCAAAACAGGCTTGGTCTATGGCTACACCTTC | CASKTGLVYGYTF
TRBJ2-7 | - | TRBV27 | - | TGTGCCAGCAGCACCCTTCGGGACGGAAACTACGAGCAGTACTTC | CASSTLRDGNYEQYF
TRBJ2-3 | few | TRBV11-1 | - | TGTGCCAGCTCGACTGGCAGCCCGGGCACAGATACGCAGTATTTT | CASSTGSPGTDTQYF
TRBJ2-3 | few | TRBV4-2 | TRBD2 | TGTGCCAGCAGCTCGACCGGGACTACCCTAAGCACAGATACGCAGTATTTT | CASSSTGTTLSTDTQYF
TRBJ2-3 | - | TRBV7-3 | TRBD2 | TGTGCCAGCAGCTTAGGGACTAGTCCGAGGGCCACAGATACGCAGTACTTT | CASSLGTSPRATDTQYF
TRBJ1-2 | - | TRBV4-1 | - | TGCGCCAGCAGCCATCCCGGGAATGAGTGCCTAGGCTACACCTTC | CASSHPGNECLGYTF
TRBJ1-1 | - | TRBV29-1 | - | TGCAGCGTTCCACAGGAGTTGAACACTGAAGCTTTCTTT | CSVPQELNTEAFF
TRBJ2-1 | - | TRBV18 | - | TGTGCCAGCTCACCATATGGGCAGGCCTCCTACAATGAGCAGTTCTTC | CASSPYGQASYNEQFF
TRBJ2-1 | - | TRBV12-3/TRBV12-4 | TRBD2 | TGTGCCAGCAGGCAACTAGCGGGAGGTCGGAATGAGCAGTTCTTC | CASRQLAGGRNEQFF
TRBJ2-5 | - | TRBV7-6 | - | TGTGCCAGCAGCTCCCCTTGGGGGGTTGAGACCCAGTACTTC | CASSSPWGVETQYF
TRBJ2-7 | few | TRBV7-2 | - | TGTGCCAGCAGCCCATGGCTGGGGCACTCCTACGAGCAGTACTTC | CASSPWLGHSYEQYF
TRBJ2-7 | few | TRBV7-7 | - | TGTGCTAGCAGCCCCCTCGGTACCTACTACGAGCAGTACTTC | CASSPLGTYYEQYF
TRBJ1-6 | few | TRBV6-2/TRBV6-3 | - | TGTGCCAGCAGTTCCGGGGGGTCCGACAATTCACCCCTCCACTTT | CASSSGGSDNSPLHF